A selection of T cell receptor beta chains follows, all from one sample in a study of immune characterization of retroperitoneal liposarcoma. In TCRdb, the PCR reads were re-called with MiXCR into one record per CDR3 protein. The sample holds some 7,700 distinct CDR3 sequences, less than 30% seen once. Sequences were obtained from blood. The source is a male donor with retroperitoneal liposarcoma. Each CDR3 is given with its conserved first and last residue. Each record gives: J gene, V gene, D gene, clone size, CDR3 protein, CDR3 DNA. A D gene is named only where the DNA matches it firmly. Expanded clones are given a class, and other clones once, few, many or no size at all.

>TRBJ2-1|TRBV29-1|TRBD2|NA
CSTEGLVMNEQFF
TGCAGCACCGAGGGACTAGTTATGAATGAGCAGTTCTTC
>TRBJ1-2|TRBV27|NA|NA
CASSSPREGYNYGYTF
TGTGCCAGCAGTTCTCCCCGGGAAGGGTATAACTATGGCTACACCTTC
>TRBJ2-5|TRBV27|TRBD1|few
CASSLSSGGWETQYF
TGTGCCAGCAGTCTTAGCTCAGGGGGCTGGGAGACCCAGTACTTC
>TRBJ2-4|TRBV3-1|TRBD2|NA
CASRGTSFQGEQYF
TGTGCCAGCAGAGGGACTAGCTTCCAGGGGGAGCAGTACTTC
>TRBJ2-7|TRBV25-1|NA|NA
CASTGTLTYEQYF
TGTGCCAGCACCGGGACCTTGACCTACGAGCAGTACTTC
>TRBJ2-2|TRBV4-1|NA|few
CASSQDPDAQTGELFF
TGCGCCAGCAGCCAAGATCCGGACGCTCAAACCGGGGAGCTGTTTTTT
>TRBJ2-1|TRBV5-6|TRBD2|few
CASSLTSGKQFF
TGTGCCAGCAGCTTAACTAGCGGTAAGCAGTTCTTC
>TRBJ2-2|TRBV5-1|NA|NA
CASWAGSNTGELFF
TGCGCCAGCTGGGCGGGGTCAAACACCGGGGAGCTGTTTTTT
>TRBJ2-1|TRBV4-1|TRBD1|NA
CASSHPGTGGYNEQFF
TGCGCCAGCAGCCACCCCGGGACAGGGGGCTACAATGAGCAGTTCTTC
>TRBJ2-1|TRBV27|NA|NA
CASSFPPLYNEQFF
TGTGCCAGCAGTTTCCCCCCACTCTACAATGAGCAGTTCTTC
>TRBJ2-2|TRBV6-8|NA|NA
CASSVVVGTGELFF
TGTGCCAGCAGTGTGGTAGTTGGCACCGGGGAGCTGTTTTTT
>TRBJ2-1|TRBV5-1|TRBD2|medium-sized
CASTVVAGVMGNEQFF
TGCGCCAGCACTGTCGTAGCGGGAGTTATGGGGAATGAGCAGTTCTTC
>TRBJ2-7|TRBV4-1|TRBD1|NA
CASCRDRGYEQYF
TGCGCCAGCTGCCGGGACAGGGGCTACGAGCAGTACTTC
>TRBJ2-7|TRBV9|TRBD1|NA
CASSSGTGSSYEQYF
TGTGCCAGCAGCTCTGGGACAGGGAGCTCCTACGAGCAGTACTTC
>TRBJ2-5|TRBV7-6|NA|NA
CASSFNEARIEQYF
TGTGCCAGCAGCTTTAACGAAGCGCGGATTGAGCAGTACTTC
>TRBJ2-1|TRBV27|TRBD2|NA
CASSPTTGLAGGGNKNEQFF
TGTGCCAGCAGTCCTACAACGGGACTAGCGGGGGGAGGCAACAAGAATGAGCAGTTCTTC
>TRBJ1-2|TRBV12-3/TRBV12-4|NA|medium-sized
CASSAGVGYTF
TGTGCCAGCAGTGCCGGGGTTGGCTACACCTTC
>TRBJ2-3|TRBV6-6|NA|many
CASSPGGAADTQYF
TGTGCCAGCAGTCCCGGAGGAGCGGCAGATACGCAGTATTTT
>TRBJ2-7|TRBV4-1|NA|few
CASSQDRTVDHEQYF
TGCGCCAGCAGCCAAGATAGGACAGTTGACCACGAGCAGTACTTC
>TRBJ2-1|TRBV6-6|NA|medium-sized
CASSPLPGQYNEQFF
TGTGCCAGCAGCCCTCTACCGGGCCAATACAATGAGCAGTTCTTC
>TRBJ2-1|TRBV6-1|TRBD2|hyperexpanded
CASRAGTSGARREEQFF
TGTGCCAGCCGGGCCGGGACTAGCGGGGCCAGGAGGGAGGAGCAGTTCTTC
>TRBJ1-2|TRBV6-1|NA|many
CASSDTLRGYGYTF
TGTGCCAGCAGTGATACACTCCGGGGCTATGGCTACACCTTC
>TRBJ2-5|TRBV23-1|NA|many
CASSQSRRGETQYF
TGCGCCAGCAGTCAATCCAGGAGGGGAGAGACCCAGTACTTC
>TRBJ2-7|TRBV5-1|NA|many
CASSLVGLGRGEQYF
TGCGCCAGCAGCTTGGTAGGGCTCGGAAGGGGTGAGCAGTACTTC
>TRBJ1-1|TRBV6-1|NA|NA
CASRETAANTEAFF
TGTGCCAGCAGGGAGACCGCAGCGAACACTGAAGCTTTCTTT
>TRBJ2-1|TRBV12-3/TRBV12-4|TRBD2|medium-sized
CASSLNVGGGSQFF
TGTGCCAGCAGTTTAAATGTCGGGGGAGGGTCGCAGTTCTTC
>TRBJ2-1|TRBV7-2|NA|many
CASSLMDYNEQFF
TGTGCCAGCAGCTTAATGGACTACAATGAGCAGTTCTTC
>TRBJ2-7|TRBV6-6|TRBD1|few
CASSYSTGTGGGEQYF
TGTGCCAGCAGTTACTCCACCGGGACAGGAGGAGGCGAGCAGTACTTC
>TRBJ2-3|TRBV7-2|NA|once
CASSQLLVADTQYF
TGTGCCAGCAGCCAACTCCTAGTGGCAGATACGCAGTATTTT
>TRBJ2-1|TRBV3-1|TRBD2|NA
CASSPQVAGESYNEQFF
TGTGCCAGCAGCCCCCAGGTAGCGGGAGAGTCCTACAATGAGCAGTTCTTC
>TRBJ2-7|TRBV6-1|TRBD2|NA
CASSPRGGRVLAGAKAYEQYF
TGTGCCAGCAGTCCAAGGGGGGGGAGAGTACTAGCGGGAGCTAAAGCCTACGAGCAGTACTTC
>TRBJ2-7|TRBV4-3|NA|NA
CASSQPMRGFPYEQYF
TGCGCCAGCAGCCAACCAATGAGGGGATTCCCCTACGAGCAGTACTTC
>TRBJ2-5|TRBV6-5|NA|medium-sized
CASSYSGAGLETQYF
TGTGCCAGCAGTTACTCCGGGGCAGGGCTCGAGACCCAGTACTTC
>TRBJ2-3|TRBV6-1|TRBD2|few
CASKDSGLGADTQYF
TGTGCCAGCAAGGATTCGGGACTAGGCGCAGATACGCAGTATTTT
>TRBJ2-5|TRBV5-1|NA|NA
CASSLDRVETQYF
TGCGCCAGCAGCTTGGACAGGGTCGAGACCCAGTACTTC
>TRBJ2-2|TRBV7-3|TRBD1|many
CASSSDRGRTGELFF
TGTGCCAGCAGCTCCGACAGGGGTAGGACCGGGGAGCTGTTTTTT
>TRBJ2-1|TRBV9|NA|NA
CASSVVGRGGDEQFF
TGTGCCAGCAGCGTAGTCGGGAGAGGCGGCGATGAGCAGTTCTTC
>TRBJ2-3|TRBV7-9|NA|NA
CASSRPASSTDTQYF
TGTGCCAGCAGCCGACCAGCATCTAGCACAGATACGCAGTATTTT
>TRBJ2-7|TRBV12-3/TRBV12-4|NA|NA
CASSLESGSYEQYF
TGTGCCAGCAGTTTAGAGTCAGGGTCCTACGAGCAGTACTTC
>TRBJ1-1|TRBV6-1|NA|NA
CASSETENTEAFF
TGTGCCAGCAGTGAAACAGAGAACACTGAAGCTTTCTTT
>TRBJ1-1|TRBV6-1|TRBD1|medium-sized
CASRRTRQGTSNTEAFF
TGTGCCAGCCGTCGAACGAGACAGGGTACCTCAAACACTGAAGCTTTCTTT
>TRBJ2-1|TRBV7-2|TRBD1|few
CASSFVSTGTYNEQFF
TGTGCCAGCAGCTTCGTATCGACAGGGACCTACAATGAGCAGTTCTTC
>TRBJ2-7|TRBV5-4|TRBD2|NA
CASSLDIALRERYEQYF
TGTGCCAGCAGCTTGGATATCGCTCTGCGGGAGAGGTACGAGCAGTACTTC
>TRBJ2-5|TRBV7-6|NA|few
CASSANPWGQETQYF
TGTGCCAGCAGCGCCAATCCCTGGGGTCAAGAGACCCAGTACTTC
>TRBJ2-3|TRBV7-2|NA|NA
CASSPLSATDTQYF
TGTGCCAGCAGCCCCCTGTCGGCCACAGATACGCAGTATTTT
>TRBJ2-2|TRBV7-3|NA|medium-sized
CASSLNPPGLGTGELFF
TGTGCCAGCAGCTTAAACCCTCCGGGTCTTGGCACCGGGGAGCTGTTTTTT
>TRBJ2-1|TRBV7-7|NA|large
CASSRGGRENNEQFF
TGTGCCAGCAGCCGAGGTGGACGGGAGAACAATGAGCAGTTCTTC